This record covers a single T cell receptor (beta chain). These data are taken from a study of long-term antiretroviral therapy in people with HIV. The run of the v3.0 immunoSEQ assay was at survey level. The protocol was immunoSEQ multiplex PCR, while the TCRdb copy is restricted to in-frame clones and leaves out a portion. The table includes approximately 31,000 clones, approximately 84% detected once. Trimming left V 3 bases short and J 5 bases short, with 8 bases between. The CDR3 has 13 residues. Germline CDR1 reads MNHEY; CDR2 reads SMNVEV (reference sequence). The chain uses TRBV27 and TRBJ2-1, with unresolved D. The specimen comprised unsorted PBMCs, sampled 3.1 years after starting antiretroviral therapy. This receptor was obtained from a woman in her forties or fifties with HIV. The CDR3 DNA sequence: TGTGCCAGCAGTTTCAGCGAAGACAATGAGCAGTTCTTC. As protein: CASSFSEDNEQFF.